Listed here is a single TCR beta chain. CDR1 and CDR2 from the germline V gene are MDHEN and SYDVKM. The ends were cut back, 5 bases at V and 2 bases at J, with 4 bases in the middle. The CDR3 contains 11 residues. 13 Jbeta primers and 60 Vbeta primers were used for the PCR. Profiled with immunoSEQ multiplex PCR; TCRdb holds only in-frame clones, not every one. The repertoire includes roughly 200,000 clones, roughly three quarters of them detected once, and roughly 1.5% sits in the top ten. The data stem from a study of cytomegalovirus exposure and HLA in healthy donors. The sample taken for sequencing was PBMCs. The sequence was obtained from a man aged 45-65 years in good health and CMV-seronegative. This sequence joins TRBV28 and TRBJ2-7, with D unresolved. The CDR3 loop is CASSTPYEQYF. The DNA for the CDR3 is TGTGCCAGCAGTACACCCTACGAGCAGTACTTC.